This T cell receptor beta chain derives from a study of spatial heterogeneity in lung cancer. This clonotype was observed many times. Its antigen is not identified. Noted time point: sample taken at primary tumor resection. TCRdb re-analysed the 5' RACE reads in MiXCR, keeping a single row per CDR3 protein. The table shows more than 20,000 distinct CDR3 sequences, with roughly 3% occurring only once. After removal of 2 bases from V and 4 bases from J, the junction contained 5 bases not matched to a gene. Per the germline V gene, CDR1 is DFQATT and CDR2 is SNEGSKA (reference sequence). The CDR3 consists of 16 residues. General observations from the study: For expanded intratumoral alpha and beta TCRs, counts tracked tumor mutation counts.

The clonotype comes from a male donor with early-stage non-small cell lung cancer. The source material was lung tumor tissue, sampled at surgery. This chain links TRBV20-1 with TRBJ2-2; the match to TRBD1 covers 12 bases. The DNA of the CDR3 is TGCAGTGCTAGACCACCGGGACAGGGGGCCACCGGGGAGCTGTTTTTT. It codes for CSARPPGQGATGELFF.